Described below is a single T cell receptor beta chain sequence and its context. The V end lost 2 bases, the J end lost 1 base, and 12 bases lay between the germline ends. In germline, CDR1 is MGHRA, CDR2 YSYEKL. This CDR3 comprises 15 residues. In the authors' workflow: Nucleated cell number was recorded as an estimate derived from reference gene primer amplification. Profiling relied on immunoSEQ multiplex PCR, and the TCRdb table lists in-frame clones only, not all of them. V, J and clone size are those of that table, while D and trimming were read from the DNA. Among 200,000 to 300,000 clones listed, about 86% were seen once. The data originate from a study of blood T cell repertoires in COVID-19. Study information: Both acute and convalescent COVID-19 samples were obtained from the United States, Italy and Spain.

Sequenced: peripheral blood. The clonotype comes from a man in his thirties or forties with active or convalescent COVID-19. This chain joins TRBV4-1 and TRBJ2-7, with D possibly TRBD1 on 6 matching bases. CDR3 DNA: TGCGCCAGCAGCCAATTTACAGGGCAGTCCTACGAGCAGTACTTC. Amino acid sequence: CASSQFTGQSYEQYF.